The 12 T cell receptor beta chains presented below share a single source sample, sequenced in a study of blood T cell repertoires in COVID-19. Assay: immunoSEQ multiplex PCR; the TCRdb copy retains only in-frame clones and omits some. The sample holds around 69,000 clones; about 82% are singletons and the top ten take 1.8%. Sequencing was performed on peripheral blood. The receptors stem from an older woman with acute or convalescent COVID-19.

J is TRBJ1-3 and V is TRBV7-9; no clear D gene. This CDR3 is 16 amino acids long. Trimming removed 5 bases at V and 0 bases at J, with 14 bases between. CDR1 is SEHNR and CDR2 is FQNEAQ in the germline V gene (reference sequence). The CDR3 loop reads CASSPWEAHSGNTIYF. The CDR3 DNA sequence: TGTGCCAGCAGCCCGTGGGAGGCTCACTCTGGAAACACCATATATTTT.

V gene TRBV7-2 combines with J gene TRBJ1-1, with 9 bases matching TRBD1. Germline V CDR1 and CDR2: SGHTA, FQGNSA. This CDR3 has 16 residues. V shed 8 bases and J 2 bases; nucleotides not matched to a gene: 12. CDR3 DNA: TGTGCCAGCGGCGGACAGGGGACCTTACCAAACACTGAAGCTTTCTTT. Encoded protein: CASGGQGTLPNTEAFF.

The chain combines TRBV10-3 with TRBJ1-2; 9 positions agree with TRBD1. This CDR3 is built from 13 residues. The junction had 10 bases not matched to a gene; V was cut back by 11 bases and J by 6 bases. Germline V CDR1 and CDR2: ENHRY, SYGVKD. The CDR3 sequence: CASRTGELNGYTF. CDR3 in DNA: TGTGCCTCCCGGACAGGGGAGCTGAATGGCTACACCTTC.

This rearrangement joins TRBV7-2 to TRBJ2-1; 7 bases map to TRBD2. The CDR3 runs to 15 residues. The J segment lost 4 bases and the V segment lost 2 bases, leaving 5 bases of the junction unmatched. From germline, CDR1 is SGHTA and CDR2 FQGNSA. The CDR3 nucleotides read TGTGCCAGCAGCTTAATGCCTAGCGGTTACAATGAGCAGTTCTTC. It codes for CASSLMPSGYNEQFF.

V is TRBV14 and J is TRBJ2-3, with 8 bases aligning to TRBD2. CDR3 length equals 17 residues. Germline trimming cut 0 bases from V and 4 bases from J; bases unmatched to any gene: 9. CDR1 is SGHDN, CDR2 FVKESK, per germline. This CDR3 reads CASSQERGGFSADTQYF. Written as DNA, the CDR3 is TGTGCCAGCAGCCAAGAACGGGGGGGCTTCAGTGCAGATACGCAGTATTTT.

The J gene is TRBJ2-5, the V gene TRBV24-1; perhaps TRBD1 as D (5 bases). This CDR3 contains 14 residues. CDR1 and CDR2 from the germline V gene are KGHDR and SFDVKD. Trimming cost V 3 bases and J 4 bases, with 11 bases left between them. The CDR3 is CATSDTGSRETQYF. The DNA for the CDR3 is TGTGCCACCAGTGATACAGGATCAAGAGAGACCCAGTACTTC.

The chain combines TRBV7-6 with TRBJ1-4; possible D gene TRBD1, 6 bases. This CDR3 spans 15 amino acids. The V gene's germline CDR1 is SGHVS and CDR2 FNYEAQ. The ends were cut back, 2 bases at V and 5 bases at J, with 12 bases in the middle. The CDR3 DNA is TGTGCCAGCAGCTTAATAGGACAGCCGAATGAAAAACTGTTTTTT. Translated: CASSLIGQPNEKLFF.

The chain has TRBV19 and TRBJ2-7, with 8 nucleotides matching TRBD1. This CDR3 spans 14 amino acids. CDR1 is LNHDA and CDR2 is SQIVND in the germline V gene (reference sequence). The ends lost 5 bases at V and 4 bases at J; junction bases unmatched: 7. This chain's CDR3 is CASSYGTGIYEQYF. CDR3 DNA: TGTGCCAGTAGTTACGGGACAGGTATTTACGAGCAGTACTTC.

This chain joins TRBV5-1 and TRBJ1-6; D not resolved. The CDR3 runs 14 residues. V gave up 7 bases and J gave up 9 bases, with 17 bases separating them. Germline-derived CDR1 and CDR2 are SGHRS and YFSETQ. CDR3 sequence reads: CASGVEASGSPLHF. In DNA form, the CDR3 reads TGCGCCAGCGGAGTCGAGGCATCGGGTTCACCCCTCCACTTT.

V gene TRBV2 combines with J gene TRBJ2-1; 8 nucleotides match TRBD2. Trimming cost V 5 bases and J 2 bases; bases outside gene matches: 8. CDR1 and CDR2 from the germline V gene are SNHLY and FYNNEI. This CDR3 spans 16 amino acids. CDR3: CASSKVIGGAYNEQFF. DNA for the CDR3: TGTGCCAGCAGTAAAGTTATCGGGGGGGCCTACAATGAGCAGTTCTTC.

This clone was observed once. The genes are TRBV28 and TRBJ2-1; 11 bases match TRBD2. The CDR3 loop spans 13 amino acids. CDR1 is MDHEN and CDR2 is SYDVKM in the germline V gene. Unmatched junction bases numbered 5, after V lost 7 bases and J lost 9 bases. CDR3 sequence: CASIAGGQREQFF. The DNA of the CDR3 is TGTGCCAGCATAGCGGGGGGGCAACGTGAGCAGTTCTTC.

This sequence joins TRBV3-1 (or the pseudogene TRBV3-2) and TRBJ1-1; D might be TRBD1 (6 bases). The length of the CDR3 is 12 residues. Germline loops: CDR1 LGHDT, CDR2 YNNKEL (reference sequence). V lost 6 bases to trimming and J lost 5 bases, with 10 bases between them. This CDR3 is CASRKDRTEAFF. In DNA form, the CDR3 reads TGTGCCAGCAGGAAAGACAGGACTGAAGCTTTCTTT.